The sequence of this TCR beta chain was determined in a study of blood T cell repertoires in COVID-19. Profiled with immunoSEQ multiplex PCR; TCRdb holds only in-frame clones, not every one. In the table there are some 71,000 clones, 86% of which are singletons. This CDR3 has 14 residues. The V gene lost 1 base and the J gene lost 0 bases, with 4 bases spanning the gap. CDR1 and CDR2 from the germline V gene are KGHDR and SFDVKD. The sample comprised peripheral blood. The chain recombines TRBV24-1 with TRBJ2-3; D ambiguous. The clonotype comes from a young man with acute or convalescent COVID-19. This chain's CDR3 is CATSDFPSTDTQYF. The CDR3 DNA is TGTGCCACCAGTGATTTCCCGAGCACAGATACGCAGTATTTT.